The 10 T cell receptor beta chains given below trace back to one sample, sequenced in a study of blood T cell repertoires in COVID-19. The repertoire was sequenced with immunoSEQ multiplex PCR; TCRdb's copy has only in-frame clones and lacks some. Of approximately 70,000 clones in the sample, 84% were seen once. Source material: peripheral blood. These receptors were obtained from a woman aged 60 to 75 with acute or convalescent COVID-19.

The gene calls are TRBV3-1 (or the pseudogene TRBV3-2) and TRBJ2-3, with 13 bases aligning to TRBD2. This CDR3 contains 15 residues. V lost 4 bases to trimming and J lost 3 bases; unmatched junction nucleotides: 1. From germline, CDR1 is LGHDT and CDR2 YNNKEL (reference sequence). The CDR3 reads CASSLLAGGTDTQYF. The CDR3 DNA sequence: TGTGCCAGCAGCCTACTAGCGGGGGGGACAGATACGCAGTATTTT.

This clone was recorded a few times. The chain uses TRBV9 and TRBJ2-1; a weak D match, TRBD2 (6 bases). Trimming stripped 0 bases from V and 7 bases from J, with 11 bases between. CDR3 length: 14 residues. The V gene's germline CDR1 is SGDLS and CDR2 YYNGEE. The CDR3 DNA reads TGTGCCAGCAGCGTAGCACCCGCGGGGAATGAGCAGTTCTTC. It is translated as CASSVAPAGNEQFF. The full variable domain, rest sourced from reference TRBV9 and TRBJ2-1, is DSGVTQTPKHLITATGQRVTLRCSPRSGDLSVYWYQQSLDQGLQFLIQYYNGEERAKGNILERFSAQQFPDLHSELNLSSLELGDSALYFCASSVAPAGNEQFFGPGTRLTVL.

The V gene is TRBV5-1, the J gene TRBJ2-7, with D perhaps TRBD2 (6 bases). Between the trimmed V and J ends, which lost 0 bases and 4 bases, there was a span of 11 bases. The CDR3 spans 14 residues. The V gene's germline CDR1 is SGHRS and CDR2 YFSETQ. The CDR3 DNA is TGCGCCAGCAGCTTGGGAGGGACTCTGTACGAGCAGTACTTC. Translating gives CASSLGGTLYEQYF.

The chain has TRBV2 and TRBJ2-7; 9 nucleotides line up with TRBD1. Trimming at V came to 6 bases and at J to 5 bases, leaving 8 bases not matched to a gene. The CDR3 is made up of 14 amino acids. Germline CDR1 reads SNHLY; CDR2 reads FYNNEI. CDR3 nucleotides: TGTGCCAGCAGCCTGGACAGGGGAATCGACGAGCAGTACTTC. Translating gives CASSLDRGIDEQYF.

This clone was picked up a small number of times. The V and J genes are TRBV18 and TRBJ1-4, with a possible D match to TRBD1 (6 bases). Looked up from germline, CDR1 is KGHSH and CDR2 is LQKENI. This CDR3 spans 13 amino acids. Trimming left V 6 bases short and J 7 bases short, with 12 bases between. CDR3 sequence (DNA): TGTGCCAGCTCGGGGCAGGGGAGTGAAAAACTGTTTTTT. It is translated as CASSGQGSEKLFF.

Note on this clone: Different DNA sequences within this sample yield the same CDR3. The chain links TRBV7-9 to TRBJ1-5; D is ambiguous. Germline loops: CDR1 SEHNR, CDR2 FQNEAQ (reference sequence). Trimming removed 6 bases at V and 0 bases at J, with 9 bases between. This CDR3 is built from 14 residues. The CDR3 DNA follows: TGTGCCAGCAGTCCCACGGGTAGCAATCAGCCCCAGCATTTT. This sequence encodes CASSPTGSNQPQHF.

V is TRBV5-1 and J is TRBJ1-1; no clear D. This CDR3 is built from 12 residues. The V end was cut by 6 bases, the J end by 4 bases, with 10 bases between. Looked up from germline, CDR1 is SGHRS and CDR2 is YFSETQ. The CDR3 DNA reads as TGCGCCAGCAAGCGGGAGGGCACTGAAGCTTTCTTT. Amino acid sequence: CASKREGTEAFF.

The chain uses TRBV5-6 and TRBJ1-2; D ambiguous. The germline V and J ends were trimmed by 3 bases and 0 bases, with 15 bases remaining between them. CDR1 is SGHDT, CDR2 YYEEEE, per germline. CDR3 length: 16 residues. CDR3 in DNA: TGTGCCAGCAGCTGGGAAAGAGGGTCCACTAACTATGGCTACACCTTC. Translation: CASSWERGSTNYGYTF. Variable domain in full (rest from reference TRBV5-6 and TRBJ1-2): DAGVTQSPTHLIKTRGQQVTLRCSPKSGHDTVSWYQQALGQGPQFIFQYYEEEERQRGNFPDRFSGHQFPNYSSELNVNALLLGDSALYLCASSWERGSTNYGYTFGSGTRLTVV.

The CDR3 sequence is CASSQEDRGRSPLHF. CDR3 nucleotides: TGTGCCAGCAGCCAAGAAGACAGGGGGCGTTCACCCCTCCACTTT. The rearrangement joins TRBV3-1 (or the pseudogene TRBV3-2) to TRBJ1-6; 10 positions match TRBD1. V trimming: 0 bases; J trimming: 9 bases; junction bases outside the gene matches: 2. Germline lookup yields CDR1 LGHDT and CDR2 YNNKEL (reference sequence). This CDR3 is built from 15 residues.

The V and J genes are TRBV5-1 and TRBJ1-5; TRBD1 might be the D (6 bases). The germline gives CDR1 SGHRS, CDR2 YFSETQ. Trimming removed 0 bases at V and 7 bases at J, with 14 bases between. This CDR3 is built from 15 residues. The CDR3: CASSLDGSQGQPQHF. The CDR3, as DNA: TGCGCCAGCAGCTTGGATGGATCGCAGGGGCAGCCCCAGCATTTT.